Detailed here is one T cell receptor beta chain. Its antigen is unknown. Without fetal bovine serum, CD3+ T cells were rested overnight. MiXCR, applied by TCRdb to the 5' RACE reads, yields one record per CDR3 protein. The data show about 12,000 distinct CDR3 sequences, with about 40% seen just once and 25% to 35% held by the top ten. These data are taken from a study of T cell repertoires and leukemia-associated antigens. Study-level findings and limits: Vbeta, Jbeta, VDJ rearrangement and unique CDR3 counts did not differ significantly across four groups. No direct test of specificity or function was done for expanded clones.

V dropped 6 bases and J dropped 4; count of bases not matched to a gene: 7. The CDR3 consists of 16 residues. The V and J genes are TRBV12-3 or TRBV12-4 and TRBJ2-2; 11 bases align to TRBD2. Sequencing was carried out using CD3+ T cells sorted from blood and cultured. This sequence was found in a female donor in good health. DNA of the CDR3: TGTGCCAGCAGCCGTCTAGCGGGGGGCGCCACCGGGGAGCTGTTTTTT. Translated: CASSRLAGGATGELFF.